This entry lists 3 T cell receptor beta chains sequenced from one sample in a study of T cells in Graves' hyperthyroidism and ophthalmopathy (dated by TCRdb to about 2019). Library preparation employed multiplex PCR. The reads were generated on an Illumina HiSeq 2000. The TCR beta CDR3 regions were amplified from RNA transcripts. A first-round RT-PCR of the TCR CDR3 used the HTBI primer set with the Qiagen OneStep RT-PCR kit. TCRdb trimmed the raw reads at Q25, called clones with MiXCR and kept productive beta chains. One record per CDR3 amino acid sequence lists the most common genes and DNA. A total of 500,000 to 650,000 distinct CDR3 sequences appear in this sample, approximately 15% of them only once. Together, the top ten hold around an eighth of the sample. The source material was blood. Receptors originate from a woman between 45 and 60 years old with Graves' ophthalmopathy.

This clonotype was detected a few times. Compared with germline, one end of the junction differs, possibly owing to a read error. The chain is built from TRBV7-9 and TRBJ2-1, with 8 bases fitting TRBD2. CDR1 is SEHNR, CDR2 FQNEAQ, per germline (reference sequence). The CDR3 covers 17 residues. CDR3 in amino acids: CAGSLGGLAGSYNEQFF. The CDR3, as DNA: TGTGCCGGCAGCTTAGGAGGGCTAGCGGGTTCCTACAATGAGCAGTTCTTC.

This clonotype was observed at least ten times. J is TRBJ2-7 and V is TRBV12-3 or TRBV12-4; TRBD2 matches at 8 bases. This CDR3 is built from 15 residues. V lost 5 bases and J lost 5; bases outside the gene matches: 11. The CDR3 DNA sequence: TGTGCCAGCAGTCTCGGGAGGGCCAGCGACCACGAGCAGTACTTC. This sequence encodes CASSLGRASDHEQYF.

The chain employs TRBV20-1 and TRBJ1-2; D gene unclear. Germline V lookup: CDR1 DFQATT, CDR2 SNEGSKA (reference sequence). The germline V and J ends were trimmed by 3 bases and 2 bases, with 10 bases remaining between them. This CDR3 has 13 amino acids. The CDR3 loop reads CSASLLGNYGYTF. DNA for the CDR3: TGCAGTGCTAGTCTTTTGGGGAACTATGGCTACACCTTC.